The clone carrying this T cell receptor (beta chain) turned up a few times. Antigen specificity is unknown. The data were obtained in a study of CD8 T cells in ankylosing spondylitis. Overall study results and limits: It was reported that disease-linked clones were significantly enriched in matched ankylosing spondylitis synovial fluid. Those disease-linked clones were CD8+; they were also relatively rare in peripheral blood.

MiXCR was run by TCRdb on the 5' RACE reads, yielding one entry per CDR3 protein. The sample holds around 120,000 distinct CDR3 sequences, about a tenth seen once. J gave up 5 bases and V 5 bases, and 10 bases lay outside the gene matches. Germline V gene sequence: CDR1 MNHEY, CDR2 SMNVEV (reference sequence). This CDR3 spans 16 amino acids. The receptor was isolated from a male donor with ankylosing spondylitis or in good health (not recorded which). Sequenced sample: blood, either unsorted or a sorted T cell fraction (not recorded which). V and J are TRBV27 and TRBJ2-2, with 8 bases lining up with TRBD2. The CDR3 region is CASSILAGQSTGELFF. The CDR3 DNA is TGTGCCAGCAGTATCCTAGCGGGCCAGAGTACCGGGGAGCTGTTTTTT.